The 21 T cell receptor beta chains below come from one sample, sequenced in a study of Ad26.COV2.S vaccination and SARS-CoV-2 variants. Assay: immunoSEQ multiplex PCR; the TCRdb copy retains only in-frame clones and omits some. The table records roughly 420,000 clones, 85% to 90% of them present only once. Treatment defined: 19 received Ad26.COV2.S at low or high dose, single or two shots; about five received placebo; per-sample allocation not given. Following the first vaccine or placebo injection, samples were taken on day 63. Sample: peripheral blood, taken in a trial of Ad26.COV2.S vaccine versus placebo. All receptors come from a person aged 18-65 years who received the Ad26.COV2.S COVID-19 vaccine or a placebo.

CDR3 region: CASTWGVLTGELFF. CDR3 nucleotides: TGTGCCAGTACCTGGGGGGTCCTCACCGGGGAGCTGTTTTTT. This chain uses TRBV7-9 with TRBJ2-2; D might be TRBD2 (6 bases). This CDR3 contains 14 residues. V was trimmed by 9 bases and J by 4 bases, leaving 15 bases between them. Germline values: CDR1 SEHNR, CDR2 FQNEAQ (reference sequence).

The chain recombines TRBV4-3 with TRBJ2-5; D tentatively reads TRBD1 or TRBD2 (5 bases each). Germline V CDR1 and CDR2: LGHNA, YSLEER. This CDR3 has 13 amino acids. The V and J ends lost 4 bases and 1 base respectively, with 7 bases between them. For the CDR3, the DNA is TGCGCCAGCAGCCTGGGGGTCCAAGAGACCCAGTACTTC. It translates to CASSLGVQETQYF.

The chain is built from TRBV5-1 and TRBJ2-4; perhaps D is TRBD1 or TRBD2 (7 bases each). The CDR3 covers 16 residues. V lost 2 bases and J lost 7, with 19 bases in between. Germline-derived CDR1 and CDR2 are SGHRS and YFSETQ. The CDR3 loop is CASSFTSVIRGNIQYF. CDR3 bases: TGCGCCAGCAGCTTCACTAGCGTCATCAGGGGGAACATTCAGTACTTC.

The rearrangement uses TRBV28 and TRBJ2-3, with TRBD2 matching 8 bases. Germline CDR1 reads MDHEN; CDR2 reads SYDVKM. The CDR3 has 14 residues. The V gene end was trimmed by 6 bases and the J gene end by 8 bases; junction bases not matched to a gene: 10. DNA for the CDR3: TGTGCCAGCAGCCCGGACGGGAGGGTTGGTACGCAGTATTTT. This gives the protein CASSPDGRVGTQYF.

CDR3: CASSFAGYGSYEQYV. The DNA of the CDR3 is TGTGCCAGCAGCTTCGCGGGCTACGGCTCCTACGAGCAGTACGTC. This chain joins TRBV13 and TRBJ2-7; D may be TRBD2 (5 bases). This CDR3 is 15 amino acids long. Germline V CDR1 and CDR2: PRHDT, FYEKMQ (reference sequence). The V end lost 3 bases, the J end lost 0 bases, and 12 bases lay between the germline ends.

V and J are TRBV10-3 and TRBJ1-1; no clear D. The CDR3 runs 13 residues. Germline values: CDR1 ENHRY, CDR2 SYGVKD. V gave up 2 bases and J gave up 3 bases, with 7 bases separating them. The CDR3 sequence is CAISEVPDTEAFF. DNA for the CDR3: TGTGCCATCAGTGAGGTTCCTGACACTGAAGCTTTCTTT.

The rearrangement joins TRBV19 to TRBJ2-7; D is tentatively TRBD1 or TRBD2 (5 bases each). Germline CDR1 reads LNHDA; CDR2 reads SQIVND (reference sequence). CDR3 size: 13 residues. V lost 7 bases and J 4 bases, leaving 14 bases between the germline ends. In DNA form, the CDR3 reads TGTGCCAGTAAGCAGGGACCTGCTTACGAGCAGTACTTC. It is translated as CASKQGPAYEQYF.

This clone was recorded once. The genes are TRBV4-3 and TRBJ1-6; no definite D call. The CDR3 covers 17 residues. CDR1 is LGHNA and CDR2 is YSLEER in the germline V gene. V lost 0 bases and J lost 8, with 17 bases in between. CDR3: CASSQDPRARGYSPLHF. In DNA form, the CDR3 reads TGCGCCAGCAGCCAAGATCCCCGGGCTAGAGGATATTCACCCCTCCACTTT.

V and J are TRBV28 and TRBJ1-2; no clear D. The CDR3 totals 15 residues. Germline V lookup: CDR1 MDHEN, CDR2 SYDVKM. The V end was cut by 2 bases, the J end by 4 bases, with 14 bases between. The CDR3 DNA reads as TGTGCCAGCAGTTTACCCCCCGGGTATCGCTATGGCTACACCTTC. Translated, it gives CASSLPPGYRYGYTF.

The chain recombines TRBV7-9 with TRBJ2-7; the D is unclear. CDR1 and CDR2 from the germline V gene are SEHNR and FQNEAQ (reference sequence). V gave up 4 bases and J gave up 0 bases, with 7 bases separating them. The CDR3 contains 13 residues. CDR3: CASSYWDSYEQYV. The CDR3, as DNA: TGTGCCAGCAGCTATTGGGACTCCTACGAGCAGTACGTC.

The count of this clone is one. The chain recombines TRBV6-5 with TRBJ2-2, with D possibly matching TRBD2 (7 bases). CDR1 and CDR2 (germline): MNHEY, SVGAGI. This CDR3 spans 14 amino acids. V was clipped by 7 bases and J by 5 bases, with 14 bases between them. The CDR3 DNA sequence: TGTGCCAGCACTCGGGGAGGGGGAACCGGGGAGCTGTTTTTT. Encoded protein: CASTRGGGTGELFF.

This chain uses TRBV4-1 with TRBJ2-2; 7 bases fit TRBD1. The junction had 6 bases not matched to a gene; V was cut back by 0 bases and J by 2 bases. Germline V gene lookup returns CDR1 MGHRA and CDR2 YSYEKL. This CDR3 contains 17 residues. The CDR3 reads CASSQDAQGVNTGELFF. The CDR3 DNA is TGCGCCAGCAGCCAAGATGCCCAGGGGGTAAACACCGGGGAGCTGTTTTTT.

The chain couples TRBV2 to TRBJ2-2; D gene uncertain. This CDR3 comprises 14 residues. Germline assignment: CDR1 SNHLY and CDR2 FYNNEI. V lost 4 bases, J lost 5 bases, and 11 bases lay in between. The CDR3 loop is CASSGLDLTGELFF. The CDR3 bases are TGTGCCAGCAGTGGCCTAGATTTAACCGGGGAGCTGTTTTTT.

The chain joins TRBV30 to TRBJ2-7; D ambiguous. The CDR3 is 16 amino acids. V was cut by 1 base and J by 3 bases, with 19 bases left in between. CDR1 is GTSNPN, CDR2 SVGIG, per germline (reference sequence). CDR3 region: CAWSDPGGRADYEQYF. The CDR3 nucleotides are TGTGCCTGGAGTGACCCGGGCGGTAGGGCAGACTACGAGCAGTACTTC.

This rearrangement joins TRBV7-9 to TRBJ2-5; weak D call: TRBD1 (5 bases). Between the trimmed V and J ends, which lost 1 base and 4 bases, there was a span of 10 bases. CDR1 and CDR2 from the germline V gene are SEHNR and FQNEAQ (reference sequence). This CDR3 has 14 amino acids. The CDR3 bases are TGTGCCAGCAGCTTAGAAGGTGGGGCAGAGACCCAGTACTTC. As protein: CASSLEGGAETQYF.

J is TRBJ2-1 and V is TRBV4-3, with a weak D call TRBD2 (5 bases). The CDR3 consists of 13 residues. The germline gives CDR1 LGHNA, CDR2 YSLEER. V lost 0 bases and J lost 8, with 8 bases in between. CDR3 sequence: CASSQDGRDEQFF. In DNA form, the CDR3 reads TGCGCCAGCAGCCAAGATGGGCGGGATGAGCAGTTCTTC.

This clone turned up a few times. The rearrangement links TRBV5-1 to TRBJ1-2, with 10 nucleotides matching TRBD1. This CDR3 has 14 residues. CDR1 SGHRS and CDR2 YFSETQ come from the germline V gene. V trimming: 5 bases; J trimming: 5 bases; junction bases outside the gene matches: 6. CDR3 nucleotides: TGCGCCAGCAGGTTGACAGGGGGCGCGTATGGCTACACCTTC. Amino acid sequence: CASRLTGGAYGYTF.

The chain recombines TRBV7-9 with TRBJ2-3; 7 bases are a match to TRBD2. Germline V CDR1 and CDR2: SEHNR, FQNEAQ (reference sequence). With 5 bases clipped from V and 2 bases from J, the junction kept 7 bases outside the gene matches. The CDR3 spans 15 residues. CDR3 region: CASSRLAGDTDTQYF. CDR3 DNA sequence: TGTGCCAGCAGCAGGCTGGCGGGAGACACAGATACGCAGTATTTT.

Turning to this clone: The sample has other DNA sequences that encode this CDR3 too. The gene calls are TRBV5-4 and TRBJ2-5; D is undetermined. The CDR3 contains 12 residues. Germline V gene data show CDR1 as SGHNT and CDR2 as YYREEE (reference sequence). V dropped 0 bases and J dropped 5 bases, with 5 bases sitting between them. CDR3 residues: CASSLASETQYF. In DNA, the CDR3 is TGTGCCAGCAGCTTGGCCTCGGAGACCCAGTACTTC. Filled out from reference TRBV5-4 and TRBJ2-5, the complete variable domain reads ETGVTQSPTHLIKTRGQQVTLRCSSQSGHNTVSWYQQALGQGPQFIFQYYREEENGRGNFPPRFSGLQFPNYSSELNVNALELDDSALYLCASSLASETQYFGPGTRLLVL.

The rearrangement links TRBV20-1 to TRBJ2-7, with unresolved D. The length of the CDR3 is 11 residues. Trimming stripped 4 bases from V and 5 bases from J, with 9 bases between. Per germline, CDR1 DFQATT and CDR2 SNEGSKA (reference sequence). The CDR3 loop is CSANYVNEQYV. CDR3 coding DNA: TGCAGTGCTAATTATGTGAACGAGCAGTACGTC.

The chain links TRBV6-2 or TRBV6-3 to TRBJ1-1, with D uncertain. Germline V gives CDR1 MNHEY, CDR2 SVGEGT. The CDR3 has 11 amino acids. V was trimmed by 2 bases and J by 8 bases, leaving 6 bases between them. The DNA for the CDR3 is TGTGCCAGCAGTTACGGGTGGGAAGCTTTCTTT. Its translation is CASSYGWEAFF.